The 14 T cell receptor beta chains below come from one sample, sequenced in a study of cytotoxic CD8 clonotypes in ibrutinib-treated CLL. The table came from immunoSEQ multiplex PCR; TCRdb's copy has only in-frame clones and leaves some out. The sample records about 200,000 clones, just over 70% being singletons. The material was PBMCs, obtained after 12 months of ibrutinib treatment. These receptor sequences come from a human donor with chronic lymphocytic leukemia.

This chain connects TRBV29-1 to TRBJ2-1; 12 bases are shared with TRBD2. CDR1 is SQVTM and CDR2 is ANQGSEA in the germline V gene. The CDR3 consists of 15 residues. With V trimmed by 2 bases and J by 7 bases, 6 bases remained unmatched. CDR3 sequence: CSVELSSGRGNEQFF. The DNA of the CDR3 is TGCAGCGTTGAACTTTCTAGCGGGAGGGGTAATGAGCAGTTCTTC.

This chain uses TRBV5-1 with TRBJ1-4; 7 bases agree with TRBD1. Germline trimming cut 4 bases from V and 5 bases from J; bases unmatched to any gene: 5. The CDR3 has 14 amino acids. Germline CDR1 and CDR2: SGHRS and YFSETQ. For the CDR3, the DNA is TGCGCCAGCAGCGTGGACAGGATGAATGAAAAACTGTTTTTT. It is translated as CASSVDRMNEKLFF.

The table lists this clone with a count of one. The CDR3 sequence: CASSPRPQRAGRDEQYF. In nucleotides, the CDR3 is TGTGCCAGCAGCCCCCGACCCCAGAGAGCGGGAAGGGACGAGCAGTACTTC. The rearrangement joins TRBV5-6 to TRBJ2-7; 7 nucleotides align to TRBD2. V gave up 4 bases and J gave up 5 bases; unmatched junction bases: 18. The CDR3 covers 17 residues. Germline V gives CDR1 SGHDT, CDR2 YYEEEE.

The chain carries TRBV5-1 and TRBJ2-1, with 11 positions matching TRBD1. This CDR3 spans 15 amino acids. Per germline, CDR1 SGHRS and CDR2 YFSETQ. The trim removed 5 bases at V and 4 bases at J, leaving 5 bases unmatched. CDR3 in amino acids: CASREGTGGYNEQFF. CDR3 coding DNA: TGCGCCAGCAGGGAGGGGACAGGGGGATACAATGAGCAGTTCTTC.

The CDR3 sequence: CASSLGGLGEKLFF. CDR3 nucleotide sequence: TGTGCCAGCAGTCTAGGGGGCTTGGGGGAAAAACTGTTTTTT. The chain links TRBV7-2 to TRBJ1-4; 7 bases are a match to TRBD1. Per the germline V gene, CDR1 is SGHTA and CDR2 is FQGNSA. The CDR3 loop spans 14 amino acids. Trimming cost V 6 bases and J 8 bases; bases outside gene matches: 9. The complete variable domain, with remaining parts taken from reference TRBV7-2 and TRBJ1-4, reads GAGVSQSPSNKVTEKGKDVELRCDPISGHTALYWYRQSLGQGLEFLIYFQGNSAPDKSGLPSDRFSAERTGGSVSTLTIQRTQQEDSAVYLCASSLGGLGEKLFFGSGTQLSVL.

The rearrangement uses TRBV30 and TRBJ1-1, with D possibly matching TRBD1 (5 bases). V was trimmed by 2 bases and J by 0 bases, leaving 7 bases between them. This CDR3 is built from 13 residues. Germline CDR1 reads GTSNPN; CDR2 reads SVGIG (reference sequence). The CDR3 bases are TGTGCCTGGAGTCGACAGTTGAACACTGAAGCTTTCTTT. It is translated as CAWSRQLNTEAFF.

This clone has just a few counts. This chain connects TRBV13 to TRBJ2-3; maybe TRBD2 (7 bases). Germline CDR1 and CDR2: PRHDT and FYEKMQ (reference sequence). Trimming removed 5 bases from V and 0 bases from J, with 15 bases in between. The CDR3 is made up of 16 amino acids. The CDR3 nucleotides are TGTGCCAGCAGCCGGCGGGGGCGAACTAGCACAGATACGCAGTATTTT. This sequence encodes CASSRRGRTSTDTQYF. Combining the CDR3 with reference TRBV13 and TRBJ2-3 gives the whole variable domain AAGVIQSPRHLIKEKRETATLKCYPIPRHDTVYWYQQGPGQDPQFLISFYEKMQSDKGSIPDRFSAQQFSDYHSELNMSSLELGDSALYFCASSRRGRTSTDTQYFGPGTRLTVL.

This clone was detected only a few times. This chain joins TRBV25-1 and TRBJ1-2; no clear D gene. CDR1 MGHDK and CDR2 SYGVNS come from the germline V gene. Trimming stripped 1 base from V and 9 bases from J, with 9 bases between. This CDR3 spans 12 amino acids. The CDR3 sequence is CASSELRGSYTF. DNA of the CDR3: TGTGCCAGCAGTGAATTGAGAGGAAGCTACACCTTC.

V is TRBV2 and J is TRBJ2-7; TRBD1 is a possible D gene (6 bases). Looked up from germline, CDR1 is SNHLY and CDR2 is FYNNEI. The V and J ends lost 6 bases and 2 bases respectively, with 17 bases between them. This CDR3 contains 15 residues. The CDR3 region is CASSQIYRATYEQYF. CDR3 nucleotide sequence: TGTGCCAGCAGCCAAATCTACAGGGCCACCTACGAGCAGTACTTC.

The chain recombines TRBV28 with TRBJ2-5; D not certain. V was shortened by 6 bases and J by 0 bases, with 11 bases between the two germline ends. The CDR3 has 14 amino acids. Germline loops: CDR1 MDHEN, CDR2 SYDVKM. The CDR3 protein is CASSTTVYQETQYF. For the CDR3, the DNA is TGTGCCAGCAGCACAACAGTGTACCAAGAGACCCAGTACTTC.

CDR3 region: CASSLGTGGTDTQYF. Here the CDR3 DNA reads TGTGCCAGCTCACTAGGGACAGGGGGCACAGATACGCAGTATTTT. The chain has TRBV18 and TRBJ2-3; 10 bases match TRBD1. The CDR3 consists of 15 residues. Germline CDR1 KGHSH, CDR2 LQKENI. V was pared by 4 bases and J by 1 base, with 2 bases of the junction left unmatched.

This rearrangement joins TRBV5-1 to TRBJ2-3; D tentatively reads TRBD1 or TRBD2 (5 bases each). This CDR3 spans 14 amino acids. Germline V gives CDR1 SGHRS, CDR2 YFSETQ. V dropped 6 bases and J dropped 2 bases, with 13 bases sitting between them. The CDR3 DNA reads TGCGCCAGCAATGCTGGGGGAATCACAGATACGCAGTATTTT. Amino acids: CASNAGGITDTQYF.

In its sample, this clone was seen many times. In the same sample, other DNA sequences code for this CDR3. The V gene is TRBV7-9, the J gene TRBJ1-5; 8 positions agree with TRBD1. Looked up from germline, CDR1 is SEHNR and CDR2 is FQNEAQ (reference sequence). V gave up 2 bases and J gave up 4 bases; unmatched junction bases: 1. CDR3 length: 14 residues. In DNA, the CDR3 is TGTGCCAGCAGCTTAACAGGGGGGAATCAGCCCCAGCATTTT. Amino acid sequence: CASSLTGGNQPQHF.

This chain links TRBV19 with TRBJ1-2; 8 bases fit TRBD1. Germline CDR1 reads LNHDA; CDR2 reads SQIVND (reference sequence). V lost 4 bases to trimming and J lost 7 bases; unmatched junction nucleotides: 5. CDR3 length: 13 amino acids. CDR3 in amino acids: CASSKNRGFGYTF. CDR3 nucleotide sequence: TGTGCCAGTAGTAAAAACAGGGGGTTTGGCTACACCTTC.